This T cell receptor beta chain was identified in a study of blood T cell repertoires in COVID-19. This CDR3 comprises 13 residues. V lost 1 base, J lost 6 bases, and 7 bases lay in between. Germline CDR1 MDHEN, CDR2 SYDVKM. This clone has only one observation. Libraries were prepared by immunoSEQ multiplex PCR; TCRdb keeps only in-frame clonotypes and omits some of them. The table includes about 84,000 clones, approximately 86% detected once. This TCR came from an elderly woman with acute or convalescent COVID-19. The sequencing input was peripheral blood. The rearrangement joins TRBV28 to TRBJ1-5; D call uncertain. This CDR3 reads CASSLSAGQPQHF. The CDR3 nucleotides are TGTGCCAGCAGTTTATCCGCGGGTCAGCCCCAGCATTTT.